Below are 28 T cell receptor beta chains sequenced from a single sample in a study of vaccination effects on CD4 cells after COVID-19. The method was immunoSEQ multiplex PCR; TCRdb's version includes in-frame clones alone and lacks a portion of them. There are about 24,000 clones in the sample; 80% to 90% occur only once, and roughly 5% lies in the top ten. Antigen specificity for these receptors is unknown. Viral peptide pool expansion of antigen-specific CD4+ T cells preceded sequencing in the ViraFEST assay. The culture ran for approximately 10 days before CD4+ T cells were isolated. The cohort was immunized with two doses of either the BNT162b2 or mRNA-1273 vaccine. This specimen was CD4+ T cells from PBMCs cultured with SARS-CoV-2 spike peptides, taken after COVID-19 vaccination. These receptors were obtained from a human donor who received a COVID-19 vaccine. Some clones in this sample may be carry-over from other donors' samples.

The chain is built from TRBV7-2 and TRBJ1-4; possibly TRBD1 for D (6 bases). CDR1 and CDR2 (germline): SGHTA, FQGNSA. Deletions cut 5 bases from V and 7 bases from J, with 17 bases between. The CDR3 is 15 residues long. The CDR3 loop reads CASSHWGGAGEKLFF. The CDR3 DNA reads as TGTGCCAGCAGCCACTGGGGGGGGGCCGGTGAAAAACTGTTTTTT.

The chain has TRBV6-5 and TRBJ1-2, with a possible D match to TRBD1 (6 bases). The CDR3 totals 14 residues. V lost 6 bases to trimming and J lost 0 bases, with 11 bases between them. Germline CDR1 is MNHEY and CDR2 is SVGAGI. The CDR3 loop is CASRVGQTNYGYTF. The CDR3 nucleotides read TGTGCCAGCAGAGTCGGACAGACTAACTATGGCTACACCTTC.

The rearrangement uses TRBV6-2 or TRBV6-3 and TRBJ1-2; D not certain. Germline V gene lookup returns CDR1 MNHEY and CDR2 SVGEGT. The V end was cut by 0 bases, the J end by 0 bases, with 11 bases between. The CDR3 is 16 amino acids. The CDR3 loop reads CASSYSIVRANYGYTF. The CDR3 region has the DNA TGTGCCAGCAGTTACTCGATTGTCCGCGCTAACTATGGCTACACCTTC.

The CDR3 loop reads CASSQALGQRQETQYF. The CDR3 coding sequence is TGTGCCAGCAGCCAGGCCCTCGGACAGCGTCAAGAGACCCAGTACTTC. V gene TRBV4-2 combines with J gene TRBJ2-5; maybe TRBD1 (6 bases). This CDR3 has 16 amino acids. The V gene's germline CDR1 is LGHNA and CDR2 YNFKEQ. V was clipped by 3 bases and J by 2 bases, with 16 bases between them.

In this sample, this clone turned up once. The chain has TRBV9 and TRBJ2-1; 14 positions agree with TRBD2. Germline V gene sequence: CDR1 SGDLS, CDR2 YYNGEE. V lost 4 bases and J lost 5; bases outside the gene matches: 8. The CDR3 consists of 17 residues. The CDR3 loop reads CASSSRLAGGYDNEQFF. DNA of the CDR3: TGTGCCAGCAGCTCGCGACTAGCGGGGGGGTATGACAATGAGCAGTTCTTC.

The chain combines TRBV7-8 with TRBJ1-4, with D possibly TRBD1 on 6 matching bases. Trimming shortened V by 6 bases and J by 3 bases, and 14 bases separated the two germline ends. This CDR3 has 15 residues. The germline gives CDR1 SGHVS, CDR2 FQNEAQ. This CDR3 reads CASSRNRVSNEKLFF. The CDR3 nucleotides are TGTGCCAGCAGTCGAAACAGGGTTTCTAATGAAAAACTGTTTTTT. Full variable domain (rest looked up from reference TRBV7-8 and TRBJ1-4): GAGVSQSPRYKVAKRGQDVALRCDPISGHVSLFWYQQALGQGPEFLTYFQNEAQLDKSGLPSDRFFAERPEGSVSTLKIQRTQQEDSAVYLCASSRNRVSNEKLFFGSGTQLSVL.

The gene calls are TRBV2 and TRBJ2-1; 9 bases match TRBD1. With 8 bases clipped from V and 7 bases from J, the junction kept 6 bases outside the gene matches. CDR1 SNHLY and CDR2 FYNNEI come from the germline V gene. The CDR3 is 13 amino acids. The CDR3 bases are TGTGCCAGCCTCCGGGACAGGGCTAATGAGCAGTTCTTC. Its translation: CASLRDRANEQFF.

The V call is TRBV6-5, the J call TRBJ1-1; D is undetermined. Germline assignment: CDR1 MNHEY and CDR2 SVGAGI. The V gene lost 10 bases and the J gene lost 1 base, with 13 bases spanning the gap. This CDR3 comprises 13 residues. CDR3 in DNA: TGTGCCAAGACTAGGAGGAGGAACACTGAAGCTTTCTTT. Protein sequence: CAKTRRRNTEAFF.

J is TRBJ2-4 and V is TRBV5-6; D may match TRBD1 or TRBD2 (6 bases each). V was pared by 2 bases and J by 6 bases, with 12 bases between. The CDR3 loop spans 14 amino acids. Germline assignment: CDR1 SGHDT and CDR2 YYEEEE. CDR3 sequence: CASSFVGGGNIQYF. The CDR3 nucleotides read TGTGCCAGCAGCTTTGTGGGGGGCGGAAACATTCAGTACTTC.

This rearrangement joins TRBV6-5 to TRBJ1-2, with D uncertain. This CDR3 comprises 11 residues. Germline CDR1 MNHEY, CDR2 SVGAGI. The V gene lost 7 bases and the J gene lost 3 bases, with 6 bases spanning the gap. The CDR3 spells CASNPDYGYTF. DNA of the CDR3: TGTGCCAGCAATCCGGACTATGGCTACACCTTC.

The chain joins TRBV2 to TRBJ1-1; D is uncertain. V dropped 4 bases and J dropped 3 bases, with 12 bases sitting between them. This CDR3 has 14 residues. Germline V gives CDR1 SNHLY, CDR2 FYNNEI. The CDR3 reads CASSVARVYTEAFF. The CDR3 nucleotides are TGTGCCAGCAGTGTGGCTAGGGTCTACACTGAAGCTTTCTTT.

V and J are TRBV5-6 and TRBJ2-1, with no clear D. Trimming took off 2 bases at V and 5 bases at J, with 14 bases between the two ends. The germline V gene has CDR1 SGHDT and CDR2 YYEEEE. This CDR3 region has 15 residues. The CDR3 DNA reads as TGTGCCAGCAGCTTTAACCGGGTTCACGACAATGAGCAGTTCTTC. The encoded protein is CASSFNRVHDNEQFF.

The rearrangement uses TRBV6-2 or TRBV6-3 and TRBJ1-5; D gene unclear. From germline, CDR1 is MNHEY and CDR2 SVGEGT. V shed 1 base and J shed 4 bases, with 17 bases lying between them. CDR3 length equals 17 residues. The CDR3 reads CASSYYAQGPQNQPQHF. CDR3 coding DNA: TGTGCCAGCAGTTACTATGCACAAGGGCCCCAAAATCAGCCCCAGCATTTT.

J is TRBJ1-1 and V is TRBV12-3 or TRBV12-4; D gene ambiguous. The CDR3 is made up of 12 amino acids. Trimming stripped 3 bases from V and 3 bases from J, with 5 bases between. CDR3 sequence: CASSFSHTEAFF. In DNA form, the CDR3 reads TGTGCCAGCAGTTTTTCTCACACTGAAGCTTTCTTT.

The rearrangement joins TRBV6-6 to TRBJ2-3; D gene unclear. Trimming left V 0 bases short and J 2 bases short, with 9 bases between. The CDR3 is 15 residues long. In germline, CDR1 is MNHNY, CDR2 SVGAGI (reference sequence). CDR3 sequence reads: CASSYSNGFTDTQYF. In DNA form, the CDR3 reads TGTGCCAGCAGTTACTCGAATGGCTTCACAGATACGCAGTATTTT.

The rearrangement uses TRBV6-5 and TRBJ1-1; 8 bases fit TRBD1. The CDR3 is 14 residues long. Looked up from germline, CDR1 is MNHEY and CDR2 is SVGAGI. The J segment lost 1 base and the V segment lost 9 bases, leaving 7 bases of the junction unmatched. This chain's CDR3 is CASTNGQGNTEAFF. The CDR3 region has the DNA TGTGCCAGTACGAACGGACAGGGGAACACTGAAGCTTTCTTT.

V usage is TRBV6-5 and J usage is TRBJ2-5, with 10 bases aligning to TRBD2. Germline values: CDR1 MNHEY, CDR2 SVGAGI. This CDR3 comprises 15 residues. J was trimmed by 1 base and V by 3 bases; bases with no gene match: 2. CDR3 DNA sequence: TGTGCCAGCAGTTATCTAGCGGGGGCCCAAGAGACCCAGTACTTC. Protein product: CASSYLAGAQETQYF.

CDR3 in amino acids: CASSLAIGGQGNSPLHF. The CDR3 DNA sequence: TGCGCCAGCAGCTTGGCAATCGGGGGACAGGGGAATTCACCCCTCCACTTT. The chain has TRBV5-1 and TRBJ1-6; 10 bases match TRBD1. V was clipped by 0 bases and J by 7 bases; unmatched bases: 7. This CDR3 comprises 17 residues. Looked up from germline, CDR1 is SGHRS and CDR2 is YFSETQ.

The chain employs TRBV29-1 and TRBJ2-3; 10 nucleotides align to TRBD1. Germline CDR1 reads SQVTM; CDR2 reads ANQGSEA. The V gene end was trimmed by 4 bases and the J gene end by 4 bases; junction bases not matched to a gene: 14. The CDR3 sequence is 17 residues long. The CDR3 reads CSVVLRRDRGGADTQYF. The CDR3 DNA reads TGCAGCGTTGTGCTACGTCGGGACAGGGGTGGTGCAGATACGCAGTATTTT.

The V and J genes are TRBV21-1 and TRBJ1-2. TRBV21-1 constitutes a pseudogene. CDR3 size: 16 residues. The CDR3 coding sequence is TGTGCCAGGGGGGAGGTGGACACCCCCGGGGGACGTGGCTACACCTTC. It specifies CARGEVDTPGGRGYTF.

The chain employs TRBV10-1 and TRBJ1-2, with TRBD1 matching over 10 bases. The CDR3 runs to 13 residues. Trimming at V came to 6 bases and at J to 9 bases, leaving 7 bases not matched to a gene. Germline V lookup: CDR1 WNHNN, CDR2 SYGVQD (reference sequence). The CDR3 reads CASSAGTGVRYTF. In DNA, the CDR3 is TGCGCCAGCAGCGCCGGGACAGGGGTGCGCTACACCTTC.

The chain links TRBV7-9 to TRBJ2-6; D is unclear. This CDR3 spans 15 amino acids. The germline V gene has CDR1 SEHNR and CDR2 FQNEAQ (reference sequence). V lost 3 bases, J lost 2 bases, and 8 bases lay in between. The CDR3 sequence is CASSFQRAGANVLTF. DNA of the CDR3: TGTGCCAGCAGCTTTCAGAGAGCTGGGGCCAACGTCCTGACTTTC.

This chain joins TRBV5-4 and TRBJ2-3, with D maybe TRBD1 (5 bases). V was trimmed by 4 bases and J by 8 bases, leaving 23 bases between them. The CDR3 is 16 amino acids. In germline, CDR1 is SGHNT, CDR2 YYREEE (reference sequence). CDR3 in DNA: TGTGCCAGCAGCCAGTATAGGGGCCCCGGTAAGGGTACGCAGTATTTT. This encodes CASSQYRGPGKGTQYF.

V usage is TRBV2 and J usage is TRBJ2-7; D unclear. Trimming took off 8 bases at V and 0 bases at J, with 14 bases between the two ends. From germline, CDR1 is SNHLY and CDR2 FYNNEI. This CDR3 is built from 14 residues. This chain's CDR3 is CASQTEFSSYEQYV. The CDR3 bases are TGTGCCAGCCAGACGGAGTTTAGCTCCTACGAGCAGTACGTC.

Here the CDR3 DNA reads TGTGCCATCAGGGGTTCCGGGACAGGGCATGGCTACACCTTC. Its protein is CAIRGSGTGHGYTF. The rearrangement uses TRBV10-3 and TRBJ1-2; 9 bases match TRBD1. V trimming: 6 bases; J trimming: 6 bases; junction bases outside the gene matches: 8. CDR1 is ENHRY and CDR2 is SYGVKD in the germline V gene. The CDR3 consists of 14 residues.

This clone was observed once. This chain links TRBV3-1 (or the pseudogene TRBV3-2) with TRBJ1-2; D call uncertain. There are 13 residues in the CDR3. The germline V and J ends were trimmed by 4 bases and 3 bases, with 9 bases remaining between them. Germline V gene data show CDR1 as LGHDT and CDR2 as YNNKEL (reference sequence). CDR3 nucleotides: TGTGCCAGCAGCCGAGGAGATTACTATGGCTACACCTTC. Translation gives CASSRGDYYGYTF.

This chain links TRBV6-5 with TRBJ2-1; 9 bases agree with TRBD2. J lost 9 bases, V lost 4 bases, and 13 bases had no gene match. CDR3 length: 16 residues. CDR1 is MNHEY, CDR2 SVGAGI, per germline. DNA of the CDR3: TGTGCCAGCAGTTCCGTTGGGCGGGGGGGCCTTGGTGAGCAGTTCTTC. Its translation is CASSSVGRGGLGEQFF.

The chain is built from TRBV18 and TRBJ2-2, with D unclear. V dropped 0 bases and J dropped 4 bases, with 9 bases sitting between them. Germline CDR1 KGHSH, CDR2 LQKENI. This CDR3 comprises 15 residues. CDR3 residues: CASSPPSRSTGELFF. CDR3 nucleotides: TGTGCCAGCTCACCACCGAGCAGATCCACCGGGGAGCTGTTTTTT.